This T cell receptor beta chain was profiled in a study of T-cell reconstitution after alpha-beta-depleted transplantation in children. Whole-study results and caveats: Surviving recipient cells, namely T cells and thymic progenitors, were the source of high day-60 TCRbeta diversity in some patients. Expanded clones from the graft, numbering several hundred, reportedly supplied alpha-beta T cells about two months after transplant. A year post-transplant, T-cell counts and diversity derived mostly from newly produced T cells.

V lost 8 bases and J 0 bases, leaving 20 bases between the germline ends. The CDR3 has 16 residues. Germline loops: CDR1 MDHEN, CDR2 SYDVKM. This clonotype was counted a few times. The target antigen is unknown. For TCRbeta, the library was prepared with unique molecular identifiers. TCRdb re-derived calls from the PCR reads in MiXCR, one entry per CDR3 protein. In the table there are 300,000 or so distinct CDR3 sequences, roughly 21% of which are singletons. This clonotype originated in a male patient younger than 18 who had a stem cell transplant for acute lymphoblastic leukemia, so the T cells may come from the graft donor. This chain joins TRBV28 and TRBJ2-7; D remains unclear. Sequencing was performed on PBMCs, mostly from graft donor cells, taken 180 days after TCRalphabeta/CD19-depleted stem cell transplant. The CDR3 loop reads CASGRLGLESSYEQYF. The CDR3 region has the DNA TGTGCCAGCGGACGTTTAGGGCTAGAGAGCTCCTACGAGCAGTACTTC. Full variable domain (rest looked up from reference TRBV28 and TRBJ2-7): DVKVTQSSRYLVKRTGEKVFLECVQDMDHENMFWYRQDPGLGLRLIYFSYDVKMKEKGDIPEGYSVSREKKERFSLILESASTNQTSMYLCASGRLGLESSYEQYFGPGTRLTVT.